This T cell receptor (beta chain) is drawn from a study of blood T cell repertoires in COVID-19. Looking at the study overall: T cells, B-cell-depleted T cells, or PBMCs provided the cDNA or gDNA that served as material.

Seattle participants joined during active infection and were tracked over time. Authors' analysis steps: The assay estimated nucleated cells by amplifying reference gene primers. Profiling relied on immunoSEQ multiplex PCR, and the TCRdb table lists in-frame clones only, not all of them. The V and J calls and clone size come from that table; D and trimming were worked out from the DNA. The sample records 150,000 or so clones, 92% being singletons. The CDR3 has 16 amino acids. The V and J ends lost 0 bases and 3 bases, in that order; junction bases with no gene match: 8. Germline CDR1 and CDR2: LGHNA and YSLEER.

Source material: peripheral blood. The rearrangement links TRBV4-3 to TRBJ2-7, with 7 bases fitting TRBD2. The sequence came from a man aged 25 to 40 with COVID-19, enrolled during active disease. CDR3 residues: CASSQDLSSGGYEQYF. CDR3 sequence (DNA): TGCGCCAGCAGCCAAGATTTGTCTAGCGGAGGCTACGAGCAGTACTTC.